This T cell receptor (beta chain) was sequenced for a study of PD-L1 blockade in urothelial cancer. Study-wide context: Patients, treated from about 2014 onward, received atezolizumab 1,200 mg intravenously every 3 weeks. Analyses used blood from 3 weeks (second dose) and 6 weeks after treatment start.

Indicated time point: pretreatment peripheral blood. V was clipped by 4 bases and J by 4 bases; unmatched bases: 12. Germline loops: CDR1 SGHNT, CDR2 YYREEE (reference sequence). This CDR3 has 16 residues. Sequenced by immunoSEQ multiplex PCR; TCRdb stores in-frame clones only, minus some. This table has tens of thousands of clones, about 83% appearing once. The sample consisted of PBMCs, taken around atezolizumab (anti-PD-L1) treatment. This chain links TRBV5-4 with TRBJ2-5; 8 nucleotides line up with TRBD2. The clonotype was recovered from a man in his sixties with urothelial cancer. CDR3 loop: CASSGLSAGGGETQYF. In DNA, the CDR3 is TGTGCCAGCAGCGGCCTTAGTGCGGGAGGCGGAGAGACCCAGTACTTC. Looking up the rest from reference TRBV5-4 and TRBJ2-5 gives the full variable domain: ETGVTQSPTHLIKTRGQQVTLRCSSQSGHNTVSWYQQALGQGPQFIFQYYREEENGRGNFPPRFSGLQFPNYSSELNVNALELDDSALYLCASSGLSAGGGETQYFGPGTRLLVL.